These 3 T cell receptor beta chains were all obtained from the same sample, sequenced in a study of PD-1 blockade in classical Hodgkin lymphoma. Brentuximab vedotin exposure varied among the patients, all of whom had relapsed after autologous stem cell transplantation. Generated by immunoSEQ multiplex PCR, the TCRdb table keeps only in-frame clones and is missing some. The sample consists of approximately 79,000 clones, 85% to 95% of them appearing once. The sequencing here drew on peripheral blood mononuclear cells (PBMCs), taken before the second cycle of nivolumab. These receptors all stem from a human donor with classical Hodgkin lymphoma.

The chain has TRBV9 and TRBJ2-1, with D unresolved. Germline values: CDR1 SGDLS, CDR2 YYNGEE. The CDR3 covers 14 residues. With 4 bases removed from V and 0 bases from J, the gap between germline ends came to 8 bases. The DNA of the CDR3 is TGTGCCAGCAGCAGAGATAGCTCCTACAATGAGCAGTTCTTC. This encodes CASSRDSSYNEQFF.

As DNA, the CDR3 is TGTGCCAGCAAGATGTTTAAGGGCCACGAGCAGTACTTC. It specifies CASKMFKGHEQYF. The rearrangement uses TRBV11-3 and TRBJ2-7; D is uncertain. V was trimmed by 7 bases and J by 5 bases, leaving 15 bases between them. Germline values: CDR1 SGHNT, CDR2 YENEEA. This CDR3 region has 13 residues. Variable domain in full (rest from reference TRBV11-3 and TRBJ2-7): EAGVVQSPRYKIIEKKQPVAFWCNPISGHNTLYWYLQNLGQGPELLIRYENEEAVDDSQLPKDRFSAERLKGVDSTLKIQPAELGDSAVYLCASKMFKGHEQYFGPGTRLTVT.

V usage is TRBV6-1 and J usage is TRBJ2-3, with a weak D call TRBD2 (5 bases). The CDR3 length is 14 residues. From germline, CDR1 is MNHNS and CDR2 SASEGT. V lost 8 bases and J 0 bases, leaving 12 bases between the germline ends. The CDR3 DNA follows: TGTGCCAGCTGCGCGGGCGGCAGCACAGATACGCAGTATTTT. Encoded protein: CASCAGGSTDTQYF.